These 18 T cell receptor beta chains share one sample of origin, sequenced in a study of blood T cell repertoires in COVID-19 (dated by TCRdb to the early 2020s). The method was the immunoSEQ multiplex PCR assay. The source is immuneACCESS, and TCRdb retained only in-frame sequences with V and J called. Part of the clones is not carried over; for the studies checked, unresolved V genes explain less than half of this, and the remainder is unexplained. A total of over 200,000 clones appear in this sample, approximately 89% of them only once. The top ten hold roughly 3.7% of the sample. Sequencing input: PBMCs or T cells enriched from blood (not recorded which). The source is a woman in her twenties or thirties who had been exposed to COVID-19.

This chain links TRBV3-1 (or the pseudogene TRBV3-2) with TRBJ2-2, with TRBD2 matching over 11 bases. The V segment lost 1 base and the J segment 3 bases; nucleotides outside the gene matches: 7. The CDR3 loop spans 18 amino acids. Germline assignment: CDR1 LGHDT and CDR2 YNNKEL (reference sequence). In DNA form, the CDR3 reads TGTGCCAGCAGCCAAGCCCTACTAGCGGGAGTTGACACCGGGGAGCTGTTTTTT. It yields the protein CASSQALLAGVDTGELFF.

This sequence joins TRBV20-1 and TRBJ1-1, with unresolved D. The CDR3 is 11 amino acids. The V and J ends lost 3 bases and 1 base respectively, with 3 bases between them. CDR1 is DFQATT, CDR2 SNEGSKA, per germline (reference sequence). CDR3 in amino acids: CSARANTEAFF. As DNA, the CDR3 is TGCAGTGCTAGGGCGAACACTGAAGCTTTCTTT.

The genes are TRBV19 and TRBJ2-7; the match to TRBD2 covers 12 bases. J lost 5 bases, V lost 3 bases, and 8 bases had no gene match. Germline CDR1 reads LNHDA; CDR2 reads SQIVND (reference sequence). This CDR3 is built from 16 residues. The CDR3 is CASSIWLAGGPHEQYF. The CDR3 DNA is TGTGCCAGTAGTATTTGGCTAGCGGGAGGGCCCCACGAGCAGTACTTC.

The CDR3 DNA reads TGTGCCAGCAACCAGGACAGAGAATATAGCAATCAGCCCCAGCATTTT. It specifies CASNQDREYSNQPQHF. The genes are TRBV28 and TRBJ1-5; possible D gene TRBD1, 6 bases. The germline CDR1 and CDR2 sequences are MDHEN and SYDVKM. V was pared by 7 bases and J by 0 bases, with 16 bases between. The CDR3 length is 16 residues.

This clone was observed a single time. The identical CDR3 is also encoded by other nucleotide sequences in the sample. The chain is built from TRBV3-1 (or the pseudogene TRBV3-2) and TRBJ2-7; D is unresolved. With 1 base removed from V and 4 bases from J, the gap between germline ends came to 5 bases. This CDR3 has 12 amino acids. Germline CDR1 LGHDT, CDR2 YNNKEL (reference sequence). In DNA, the CDR3 is TGTGCCAGCAGCCAAGGAGCGTACGAGCAGTACTTC. Translating it yields CASSQGAYEQYF.

This clone was counted only a few times. This chain uses TRBV1 with TRBJ2-7; the table's TRBD1 call for D was not verified on the DNA. TRBV1 is a pseudogene segment. The CDR3 spans 14 residues. CDR3 DNA sequence: TGCACCAGCAGCCAAGAAGGGGGAAAGGACGAGCAGTACTTC. Protein product: CTSSQEGGKDEQYF.

The J gene is TRBJ2-1, the V gene TRBV7-9, with a tentative D call TRBD1 (5 bases). V was shortened by 5 bases and J by 4 bases, with 9 bases between the two germline ends. This CDR3 region has 13 residues. CDR1 is SEHNR, CDR2 FQNEAQ, per germline (reference sequence). CDR3 bases: TGTGCCAGCAGCCAGCGACAGTACAATGAGCAGTTCTTC. Translating gives CASSQRQYNEQFF. Drawing the rest from reference TRBV7-9 and TRBJ2-1, the complete variable domain is DTGVSQNPRHKITKRGQNVTFRCDPISEHNRLYWYRQTLGQGPEFLTYFQNEAQLEKSRLLSDRFSAERPKGSFSTLEIQRTEQGDSAMYLCASSQRQYNEQFFGPGTRLTVL.

J is TRBJ2-2 and V is TRBV4-1; possibly TRBD2 for D (5 bases). Trimming removed 4 bases at V and 5 bases at J, with 11 bases between. The germline V gene encodes CDR1 MGHRA and CDR2 YSYEKL. CDR3 length: 14 amino acids. CDR3 coding DNA: TGCGCCAGCAGCCCGACGGGGAGAACCGGGGAGCTGTTTTTT. Translated, it gives CASSPTGRTGELFF.

The chain joins TRBV7-8 to TRBJ2-7; 9 bases are a match to TRBD1. There are 14 residues in the CDR3. CDR1 is SGHVS and CDR2 is FQNEAQ in the germline V gene. The ends lost 5 bases at V and 5 bases at J; junction bases unmatched: 7. DNA of the CDR3: TGTGCCAGCAGCGGCCGGGACAGGGCCCACGAGCAGTACTTC. Translation gives CASSGRDRAHEQYF.

The chain employs TRBV19 and TRBJ2-3, with D perhaps TRBD2 (5 bases). V lost 6 bases, J lost 1 base, and 8 bases lay in between. Looked up from germline, CDR1 is LNHDA and CDR2 is SQIVND (reference sequence). This CDR3 has 13 residues. For the CDR3, the DNA is TGTGCCAGTAGAACCGGGGGCACAGATACGCAGTATTTT. Protein product: CASRTGGTDTQYF.

The CDR3 nucleotides are TGTGCCAGCAGCAGGACAGTCGAATCCTACGAGCAGTACTTC. Protein sequence: CASSRTVESYEQYF. This sequence joins TRBV11-2 and TRBJ2-7; D is possibly TRBD1 (6 bases). The V gene's germline CDR1 is SGHAT and CDR2 FQNNGV. The CDR3 is 14 amino acids. V lost 5 bases to trimming and J lost 1 base, with 12 bases between them.

This rearrangement joins TRBV11-2 to TRBJ1-1; maybe TRBD1 (5 bases). The germline V gene encodes CDR1 SGHAT and CDR2 FQNNGV. The CDR3 extends over 14 amino acids. The V end was cut by 6 bases, the J end by 0 bases, with 11 bases between. CDR3 nucleotides: TGTGCCAGCAGGGGGGGTAGACTGAACACTGAAGCTTTCTTT. Amino acids: CASRGGRLNTEAFF.

The V and J genes are TRBV7-2 and TRBJ2-1; TRBD2 is a possible D gene (5 bases). The CDR3 runs to 14 residues. V lost 4 bases and J 9 bases, leaving 16 bases between the germline ends. The germline gives CDR1 SGHTA, CDR2 FQGNSA. This chain's CDR3 is CASSWNGDRVEQFF. DNA of the CDR3: TGTGCCAGCAGCTGGAACGGGGATAGGGTTGAGCAGTTCTTC.

This CDR3 reads CASSLYGNQGNQPQHF. The CDR3 DNA reads TGTGCCAGCAGCTTATATGGAAATCAGGGCAATCAGCCCCAGCATTTT. The rearrangement joins TRBV5-6 to TRBJ1-5; D gene uncertain. Germline CDR1 reads SGHDT; CDR2 reads YYEEEE. V lost 2 bases and J 2 bases, leaving 14 bases between the germline ends. This CDR3 contains 16 residues.

The chain links TRBV5-1 to TRBJ2-7; no firm D call. Germline assignment: CDR1 SGHRS and CDR2 YFSETQ. The CDR3 runs to 12 residues. V lost 3 bases to trimming and J lost 2 bases, with 6 bases between them. This CDR3 reads CASSSEAYEQYF. The CDR3 nucleotides read TGCGCCAGCAGCTCAGAGGCCTACGAGCAGTACTTC.

The gene calls are TRBV10-3 and TRBJ2-3, with 12 nucleotides matching TRBD1. The CDR3 is made up of 15 amino acids. With 4 bases clipped from V and 7 bases from J, the junction kept 6 bases outside the gene matches. Germline V gene sequence: CDR1 ENHRY, CDR2 SYGVKD. The DNA of the CDR3 is TGTGCCATCAGTGGGCCGGGACAGGGGGCGAATACGCAGTATTTT. Protein sequence: CAISGPGQGANTQYF.

In its sample, this clone was seen once. The genes are TRBV25-1 and TRBJ1-2, with TRBD1 matching 8 bases. With 8 bases clipped from V and 4 bases from J, the junction kept 6 bases outside the gene matches. The CDR3 totals 13 residues. Germline V gives CDR1 MGHDK, CDR2 SYGVNS. The CDR3 DNA follows: TGTGCCAGCGGAAGGACAGGGACCTATGGCTACACCTTC. Residues: CASGRTGTYGYTF.

This rearrangement joins TRBV2 to TRBJ1-4, with 7 positions matching TRBD1. Germline CDR1 reads SNHLY; CDR2 reads FYNNEI. CDR3 length: 13 residues. V gave up 6 bases and J gave up 6 bases; unmatched junction bases: 4. The CDR3: CASRDQGDEKLFF. The DNA for the CDR3 is TGTGCCAGCAGAGATCAGGGGGATGAAAAACTGTTTTTT.